The rows below give T cell receptor beta chains drawn from one sample of a study of blood T cell repertoires in COVID-19. Assay: immunoSEQ multiplex PCR; the TCRdb copy retains only in-frame clones and omits some. The data show about 240,000 clones, with approximately 90% seen just once and around 9.6% held by the top ten. Sequenced input: peripheral blood. The receptors derive from a woman aged 45-65 years with COVID-19, enrolled during active disease. The CDR3 runs from the conserved cysteine through the conserved F or W. A D gene is named only where the DNA matches it firmly. Clone size appears in some rows only: once, few, many, or a class for an expanded clone.

V gene,clone size,J gene,D gene,CDR3 protein,CDR3 DNA
TRBV5-4,-,TRBJ2-3,-,CASSPGVTNTDTQYF,TGTGCCAGCAGCCCCGGGGTGACAAACACAGATACGCAGTATTTT
TRBV6-1,-,TRBJ2-2,-,CASSDPGQLTGELFF,TGTGCCAGCAGTGACCCGGGACAACTCACCGGGGAGCTGTTTTTT
TRBV15,-,TRBJ1-1,TRBD1,CATGGRGQGAWGTEAFF,TGTGCCACCGGGGGACGAGGACAGGGGGCGTGGGGCACTGAAGCTTTCTTT
TRBV30,-,TRBJ2-2,TRBD1,CAWSIRDRVMVRGELFF,TGTGCCTGGAGTATCCGGGACAGAGTTATGGTGCGCGGGGAGCTGTTTTTT
TRBV2,-,TRBJ2-5,TRBD1,CASGDTGGFGETQYF,TGTGCCAGCGGGGATACAGGGGGATTCGGGGAGACCCAGTACTTC
TRBV28,-,TRBJ1-2,-,CASISAAPKRYGYTF,TGTGCCAGCATAAGCGCTGCCCCAAAGCGGTATGGCTACACCTTC
TRBV27,few,TRBJ1-5,TRBD1,CASRRTGGPQPQHF,TGTGCCAGCAGGCGAACAGGGGGCCCTCAGCCCCAGCATTTT
TRBV10-2,once,TRBJ1-5,TRBD1,CASTDGQGLNQPQHF,TGCGCCAGCACTGATGGACAGGGTCTGAATCAGCCCCAGCATTTT
TRBV9,few,TRBJ2-1,TRBD2,CASSVGTSEAEQFF,TGTGCCAGCAGCGTAGGGACTAGCGAGGCTGAGCAGTTCTTC
TRBV5-1,-,TRBJ2-5,TRBD2,CASSWGLAGETQYF,TGCGCCAGCAGCTGGGGCCTAGCGGGGGAGACCCAGTACTTC
TRBV6-2/TRBV6-3,-,TRBJ2-7,TRBD2,CASSSRALAGVYEQYF,TGTGCCAGCAGTTCTCGAGCCCTAGCGGGGGTCTACGAGCAGTACTTC
TRBV5-1,-,TRBJ2-6,-,CASSGAGYASGANVLTF,TGCGCCAGCAGCGGGGCAGGGTACGCCTCTGGGGCCAACGTCCTGACTTTC
TRBV28,-,TRBJ1-1,-,CASQNPGKGAEAFF,TGTGCCAGCCAAAACCCGGGGAAGGGTGCTGAAGCTTTCTTT
TRBV3-1/TRBV3-2,-,TRBJ1-4,TRBD1,CASSPIQGAQANEKLFF,TGTGCCAGCAGCCCAATACAGGGGGCGCAGGCTAATGAAAAACTGTTTTTT
TRBV28,-,TRBJ2-1,-,CASMAGIYNEQFF,TGTGCCAGCATGGCCGGGATCTACAATGAGCAGTTCTTC
TRBV6-4,-,TRBJ1-1,-,CASSENRALNTEAFF,TGTGCCAGCAGTGAAAACAGGGCTTTGAACACTGAAGCTTTCTTT
TRBV4-3,once,TRBJ2-1,-,CASSPPEASGEQFF,TGCGCCAGCAGCCCCCCTGAGGCGTCTGGTGAGCAGTTCTTC
TRBV28,-,TRBJ1-1,TRBD1,CASNLRQGSRTEAFF,TGTGCCAGCAATCTTCGACAGGGGTCGCGGACTGAAGCTTTCTTT
TRBV5-1,-,TRBJ1-2,TRBD1,CASSLGTGKEGYTF,TGCGCCAGCAGCTTGGGGACAGGAAAAGAGGGCTACACCTTC
TRBV7-9,-,TRBJ2-7,-,CASSSPDGSRADEQYF,TGTGCCAGCAGCTCTCCGGACGGGAGTAGAGCGGACGAGCAGTACTTC
TRBV7-8,-,TRBJ2-3,TRBD2,CASSMTSGGVADTQYF,TGTGCCAGCAGCATGACTAGCGGGGGAGTTGCAGATACGCAGTATTTT
TRBV7-6,-,TRBJ2-5,-,CASRTGETQYF,TGTGCCAGCAGGACCGGGGAGACCCAGTACTTC
TRBV4-1,-,TRBJ2-1,-,CASSPRGINEQFF,TGCGCCAGCAGCCCCAGGGGAATTAATGAGCAGTTCTTC
TRBV11-2,-,TRBJ2-1,TRBD2,CASSTILAGGPGVF,TGTGCCAGCAGCACGATCCTAGCGGGGGGGCCCGGGGTCTTC
TRBV19,-,TRBJ1-1,-,CASSVRQVNTEAFF,TGTGCCAGTAGTGTTAGGCAGGTGAACACTGAAGCTTTCTTT
TRBV25-1,-,TRBJ2-3,-,CASSGGPTDTQYF,TGTGCCAGCAGTGGCGGTCCCACAGATACGCAGTATTTT
TRBV24-1,-,TRBJ1-5,-,CATSDGVIQGIQPQHF,TGTGCCACCAGTGATGGAGTCATCCAGGGGATTCAGCCCCAGCATTTT
TRBV28,once,TRBJ2-1,TRBD2,CASSLGGVLGNEQFF,TGTGCCAGCAGTTTAGGGGGGGTTTTGGGAAATGAGCAGTTCTTC
TRBV27,-,TRBJ2-1,-,CASSDQRQSGLKYNEQFF,TGTGCCAGCAGCGACCAACGACAGTCGGGCCTCAAGTACAATGAGCAGTTCTTC
TRBV5-1,-,TRBJ2-7,-,CASSIWGGGWGNSYEQYF,TGCGCCAGCAGTATTTGGGGCGGGGGCTGGGGGAATTCCTACGAGCAGTACTTC
TRBV5-6,-,TRBJ2-3,TRBD2,CASSLPSGRSDTQYF,TGTGCCAGCAGCTTGCCTAGCGGAAGATCAGATACGCAGTATTTT
TRBV29-1,once,TRBJ2-3,-,CSVRAADTQYF,TGCAGCGTTCGAGCTGCGGATACGCAGTATTTT
TRBV14,-,TRBJ1-4,-,CASSTNLRRDEKLFF,TGTGCCAGCAGCACGAACTTGAGGAGGGATGAAAAACTGTTTTTT
TRBV3-1/TRBV3-2,-,TRBJ2-2,TRBD2,CASSLLAGVANTGELFF,TGTGCCAGCAGTCTACTAGCGGGGGTCGCTAACACCGGGGAGCTGTTTTTT
TRBV9,few,TRBJ1-2,-,CASSPARASGSYGYTF,TGTGCCAGCAGCCCTGCACGGGCTTCGGGGAGCTATGGCTACACCTTC
TRBV11-2,-,TRBJ2-2,-,CASSSPVLIGGETGELFF,TGTGCCAGCAGCTCCCCCGTTTTGATAGGGGGAGAGACCGGGGAGCTGTTTTTT
TRBV19,once,TRBJ1-3,-,CASNQQGASGNTIYF,TGTGCCAGTAATCAACAGGGCGCCTCTGGAAACACCATATATTTT
TRBV19,-,TRBJ1-5,TRBD1,CASIGTAQYNQPQHF,TGTGCCAGTATTGGGACAGCCCAATATAATCAGCCCCAGCATTTT
TRBV4-2,-,TRBJ2-5,-,CASSQVDGNQETQYF,TGTGCCAGCAGCCAAGTTGACGGGAACCAAGAGACCCAGTACTTC
TRBV6-1,-,TRBJ1-5,TRBD1,CASSEASGGQGVWPQHF,TGTGCCAGCAGTGAAGCAAGTGGGGGACAGGGTGTTTGGCCCCAGCATTTT
TRBV28,-,TRBJ1-1,-,CASSLSDTNTEAFF,TGTGCCAGCAGTTTAAGTGACACGAACACTGAAGCTTTCTTT
TRBV5-1,few,TRBJ1-6,-,CASSLAAGSYNSPLHF,TGCGCCAGCAGCTTGGCCGCGGGATCCTATAATTCACCCCTCCACTTT
TRBV5-5,-,TRBJ2-1,TRBD2,CASSWRTSGGATEQFF,TGTGCCAGCAGCTGGAGAACTAGCGGGGGGGCAACGGAGCAGTTCTTC
TRBV5-1,-,TRBJ2-2,TRBD1,CASSLVGTGRFGELFF,TGCGCCAGCAGCTTGGTAGGGACAGGGCGATTCGGGGAGCTGTTTTTT
TRBV28,once,TRBJ2-1,TRBD1,CATRTGREQFF,TGTGCCACCAGGACAGGACGAGAGCAGTTCTTC
TRBV6-5,once,TRBJ2-2,TRBD2,CASSSGGAAGELFF,TGTGCCAGCAGTAGCGGGGGGGCGGCCGGGGAGCTGTTTTTT